The 22 T cell receptor beta chains in this list originate from one sample, sequenced in a study of blood T cell repertoires in COVID-19. Data came from immunoSEQ multiplex PCR; TCRdb stores just in-frame clones and leaves some out. The sample includes fewer than 350,000 clones, 80% to 90% seen only once; the top ten take roughly 12%. The sample was peripheral blood. These TCRs come from a woman aged 25 to 39 with COVID-19, enrolled during active disease.

V is TRBV24-1 and J is TRBJ1-2; 7 bases map to TRBD1. J lost 3 bases, V lost 4 bases, and 7 bases had no gene match. Per germline, CDR1 KGHDR and CDR2 SFDVKD. The CDR3 extends over 15 amino acids. CDR3 nucleotide sequence: TGTGCCACCAGTGACCGCCGGACAGGCCACTATGGCTACACCTTC. Encoded protein: CATSDRRTGHYGYTF.

The chain is built from TRBV30 and TRBJ1-5; 9 bases line up with TRBD1. Germline-derived CDR1 and CDR2 are GTSNPN and SVGIG (reference sequence). The CDR3 is made up of 14 amino acids. The junction had 6 bases not matched to a gene; V was cut back by 3 bases and J by 6 bases. The CDR3 loop is CAWRGTGGGQPQHF. DNA for the CDR3: TGTGCCTGGAGGGGTACAGGGGGCGGTCAGCCCCAGCATTTT.

The V gene is TRBV7-9, the J gene TRBJ2-5; possible D gene TRBD1, 7 bases. Germline CDR1 reads SEHNR; CDR2 reads FQNEAQ (reference sequence). V lost 3 bases to trimming and J lost 5 bases, with 16 bases between them. The CDR3 loop spans 15 amino acids. The CDR3 DNA is TGTGCCAGCAGCTTGGAGGGGGCGCGAAGGGAGACCCAGTACTTC. Translation: CASSLEGARRETQYF.

V usage is TRBV11-2 and J usage is TRBJ1-3; TRBD1 matches at 7 bases. CDR3 length equals 14 residues. In germline, CDR1 is SGHAT, CDR2 FQNNGV. V lost 5 bases and J lost 1; bases outside the gene matches: 2. The CDR3 loop reads CASSLGQSGNTIYF. The CDR3 region has the DNA TGTGCCAGCAGCCTGGGACAGTCTGGAAACACCATATATTTT.

The CDR3 spells CASSQSTGIPAEQYF. The CDR3 bases are TGCGCCAGCAGCCAATCCACAGGGATCCCCGCCGAGCAGTACTTC. This chain uses TRBV4-1 with TRBJ2-7; maybe TRBD1 (6 bases). Germline CDR1 MGHRA, CDR2 YSYEKL. V was pared by 2 bases and J by 6 bases, with 17 bases between. The CDR3 spans 15 residues.

The rearrangement uses TRBV28 and TRBJ2-5; D gene unclear. In germline, CDR1 is MDHEN, CDR2 SYDVKM. This CDR3 region has 13 residues. Trimming pared 5 bases from V and 5 bases from J, leaving 12 bases between. CDR3 bases: TGTGCCAGCAGTAGTACAGTGGTCGAGACCCAGTACTTC. This gives the protein CASSSTVVETQYF.

This rearrangement joins TRBV15 to TRBJ1-2; 7 bases are shared with TRBD1. Trimming removed 5 bases from V and 7 bases from J; junction bases left unmatched: 16. This CDR3 is 16 amino acids long. The germline V gene encodes CDR1 LNHNV and CDR2 YYDKDF (reference sequence). In nucleotides, the CDR3 is TGTGCCACCAGCCGCGGTGTGGGACAGAGGGATTCTGGCTACACCTTC. The encoded protein is CATSRGVGQRDSGYTF.

The rearrangement uses TRBV2 and TRBJ1-5; 10 bases match TRBD1. The CDR3 length is 14 residues. In germline, CDR1 is SNHLY, CDR2 FYNNEI. The ends lost 6 bases at V and 5 bases at J; junction bases unmatched: 4. The CDR3 DNA reads as TGTGCCAGCAGGGGGACAGGGGATCATCAGCCCCAGCATTTT. The encoded protein is CASRGTGDHQPQHF.

The J gene is TRBJ2-2, the V gene TRBV5-5; D is unresolved. Germline CDR1 and CDR2: SGHKS and YYEKEE (reference sequence). The CDR3 spans 14 residues. V lost 0 bases and J 9 bases, leaving 12 bases between the germline ends. CDR3 amino acids: CASSLDRSYRELFF. CDR3 DNA: TGTGCCAGCAGCTTGGATAGATCCTACCGGGAGCTGTTTTTT.

The chain employs TRBV28 and TRBJ2-7; D perhaps matches TRBD1 (6 bases). The CDR3 sequence is 13 residues long. CDR1 MDHEN and CDR2 SYDVKM come from the germline V gene. Trimming took 5 bases from V and 7 from J, leaving 15 bases between them. The DNA of the CDR3 is TGTGCCAGCAGTACTCCAGGGGCGCGGGAGCAGTACTTC. This gives the protein CASSTPGAREQYF.

The gene calls are TRBV5-5 and TRBJ2-7; 7 bases are shared with TRBD2. Unmatched junction bases numbered 10, after V lost 4 bases and J lost 3 bases. Germline-derived CDR1 and CDR2 are SGHKS and YYEKEE (reference sequence). This CDR3 has 15 amino acids. The CDR3 region is CASSPRAGDHYEQYF. CDR3 coding DNA: TGTGCCAGCAGCCCCCGGGCGGGGGACCACTACGAGCAGTACTTC.

This sequence joins TRBV5-6 and TRBJ1-1; D possibly corresponds to TRBD1 (5 bases). Trimming removed 4 bases at V and 0 bases at J, with 19 bases between. In germline, CDR1 is SGHDT, CDR2 YYEEEE. CDR3 size: 17 residues. CDR3 bases: TGTGCCAGCAGCCACTTTCTCGACAGTACTATGAACACTGAAGCTTTCTTT. It codes for CASSHFLDSTMNTEAFF.

This rearrangement joins TRBV3-1 (or the pseudogene TRBV3-2) to TRBJ2-2; TRBD2 agrees at 10 bases. After removal of 4 bases from V and 2 bases from J, the junction contained 7 bases not matched to a gene. In germline, CDR1 is LGHDT, CDR2 YNNKEL (reference sequence). This CDR3 is 17 amino acids long. CDR3 in amino acids: CASSRGGLAANTGELFF. The CDR3 bases are TGTGCCAGCAGCCGGGGAGGACTAGCGGCAAACACCGGGGAGCTGTTTTTT.

A note on this clone: In the same sample, other DNA sequences code for this CDR3. DNA for the CDR3: TGTGCCAGCTCACCCCGACAGGGGGAAGCTTTCTTT. It is translated as CASSPRQGEAFF. The chain has TRBV18 and TRBJ1-1, with TRBD1 identical over 8 bases. CDR3 length equals 12 residues. J was trimmed by 8 bases and V by 3 bases; bases with no gene match: 2. Germline V gene lookup returns CDR1 KGHSH and CDR2 LQKENI.

In this sample, this clone turned up once. The chain carries TRBV18 and TRBJ1-6; D is uncertain. The CDR3 sequence is 13 residues long. Looked up from germline, CDR1 is KGHSH and CDR2 is LQKENI. V dropped 3 bases and J dropped 9 bases, with 9 bases sitting between them. The CDR3 DNA follows: TGTGCCAGCTCACCTCTCGAGGCTTCACCCCTCCACTTT. It translates to CASSPLEASPLHF.

This chain links TRBV18 with TRBJ2-2, with a tentative D call TRBD2 (6 bases). The CDR3 consists of 13 residues. The germline CDR1 and CDR2 sequences are KGHSH and LQKENI. V dropped 5 bases and J dropped 5 bases, with 9 bases sitting between them. The CDR3 DNA reads as TGTGCCAGCTCAGTTGGAGGGACCGGGGAGCTGTTTTTT. It is translated as CASSVGGTGELFF. Variable domain in full (rest from reference TRBV18 and TRBJ2-2): NAGVMQNPRHLVRRRGQEARLRCSPMKGHSHVYWYRQLPEEGLKFMVYLQKENIIDESGMPKERFSAEFPKEGPSILRIQQVVRGDSAAYFCASSVGGTGELFFGEGSRLTVL.

CDR3 nucleotide sequence: TGTGCCAGCAGCTTAACCCTGGGAGGGGCGGAGGACGAAAAACTGTTTTTT. Its translation is CASSLTLGGAEDEKLFF. The genes are TRBV7-9 and TRBJ1-4; tentative D call: TRBD1 (5 bases). V was clipped by 2 bases and J by 8 bases, with 21 bases between them. The germline V gene encodes CDR1 SEHNR and CDR2 FQNEAQ (reference sequence). The CDR3 extends over 17 amino acids.

The rearrangement uses TRBV28 and TRBJ2-3, with D possibly being TRBD1 (5 bases). The CDR3 contains 14 residues. CDR1 MDHEN and CDR2 SYDVKM come from the germline V gene. Trimming left V 10 bases short and J 2 bases short, with 16 bases between. The CDR3 DNA reads as TGTGCCATCAGAAGGGGTAGGGACACAGATACGCAGTATTTT. It translates to CAIRRGRDTDTQYF.

This chain links TRBV6-5 with TRBJ2-1; 7 bases align to TRBD1. The CDR3 has 15 amino acids. V lost 7 bases and J lost 0; bases outside the gene matches: 6. Germline CDR1 is MNHEY and CDR2 is SVGAGI. The CDR3 DNA follows: TGTGCCAGCAACCAGGGACAGAGCTCCTACAATGAGCAGTTCTTC. Its protein product is CASNQGQSSYNEQFF.

The rearrangement links TRBV28 to TRBJ1-2; a possible D gene is TRBD1 (5 bases). The V gene lost 5 bases and the J gene lost 8 bases, with 21 bases spanning the gap. The CDR3 extends over 15 amino acids. In germline, CDR1 is MDHEN, CDR2 SYDVKM. The CDR3 sequence: CASSRRDSSLGGYTF. The CDR3 DNA reads TGTGCCAGCAGTCGTAGGGACTCCTCCCTGGGGGGCTACACCTTC.

J is TRBJ1-2 and V is TRBV28; D is unresolved. This CDR3 region has 12 residues. Germline assignment: CDR1 MDHEN and CDR2 SYDVKM. V lost 7 bases and J 7 bases, leaving 13 bases between the germline ends. CDR3 residues: CASTRGIRGYTF. The CDR3 DNA sequence: TGTGCCAGCACCCGGGGTATACGTGGCTACACCTTC.

The chain is built from TRBV19 and TRBJ1-6; D unresolved. V was cut by 5 bases and J by 6 bases, with 14 bases left in between. The CDR3 length is 15 residues. Germline CDR1 LNHDA, CDR2 SQIVND (reference sequence). The CDR3, as DNA: TGTGCCAGTAGTTCCTCTGCAGGTCTTAATTCACCCCTCCACTTT. Protein: CASSSSAGLNSPLHF.